The clone carrying this T cell receptor beta chain turned up a few times. Amplification used 60 Vbeta primers and 13 Jbeta primers. Method: immunoSEQ multiplex PCR; TCRdb's copy keeps in-frame clones and lacks some. The sample includes approximately 100,000 clones, 9.4% of them seen just once. The sample originates from a study of cytomegalovirus exposure and HLA in healthy donors. Germline loops: CDR1 SGDLS, CDR2 YYNGEE. The CDR3 is made up of 16 amino acids. V lost 3 bases and J 3 bases, leaving 18 bases between the germline ends. Sequencing was carried out using PBMCs. The chain couples TRBV9 to TRBJ1-1, with D perhaps matching TRBD1 (6 bases). This clonotype was sampled from a man in his forties or fifties in good health and CMV-seropositive. CDR3 sequence reads: CASSGLGGAGDTEAFF. The CDR3 DNA follows: TGTGCCAGCAGCGGTTTGGGGGGGGCTGGGGACACTGAAGCTTTCTTT.